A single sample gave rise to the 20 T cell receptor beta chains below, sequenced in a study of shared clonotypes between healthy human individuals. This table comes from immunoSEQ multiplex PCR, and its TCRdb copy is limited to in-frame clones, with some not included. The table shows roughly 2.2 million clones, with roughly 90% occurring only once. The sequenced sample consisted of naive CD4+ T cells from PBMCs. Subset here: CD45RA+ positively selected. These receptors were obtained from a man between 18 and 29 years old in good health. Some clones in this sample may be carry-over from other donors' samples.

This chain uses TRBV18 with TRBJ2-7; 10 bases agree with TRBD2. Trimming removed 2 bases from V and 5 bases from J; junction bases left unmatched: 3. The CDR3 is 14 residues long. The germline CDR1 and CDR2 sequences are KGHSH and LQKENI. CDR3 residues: CASSPWLAGDEQYF. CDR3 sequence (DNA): TGTGCCAGCTCACCATGGCTAGCGGGAGACGAGCAGTACTTC.

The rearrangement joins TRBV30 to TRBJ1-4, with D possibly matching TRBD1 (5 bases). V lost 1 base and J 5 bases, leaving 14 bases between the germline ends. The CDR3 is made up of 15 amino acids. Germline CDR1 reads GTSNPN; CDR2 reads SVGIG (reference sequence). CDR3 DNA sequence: TGTGCCTGGAGTGAGGGCGGGGCAGAGAATGAAAAACTGTTTTTT. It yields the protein CAWSEGGAENEKLFF.

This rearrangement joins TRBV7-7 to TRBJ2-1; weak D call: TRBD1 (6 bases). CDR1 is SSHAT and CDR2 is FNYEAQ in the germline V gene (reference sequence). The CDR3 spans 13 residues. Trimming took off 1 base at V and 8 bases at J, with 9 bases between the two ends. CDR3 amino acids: CASSLGRGDEQFF. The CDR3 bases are TGTGCCAGCAGCTTAGGCAGGGGCGATGAGCAGTTCTTC.

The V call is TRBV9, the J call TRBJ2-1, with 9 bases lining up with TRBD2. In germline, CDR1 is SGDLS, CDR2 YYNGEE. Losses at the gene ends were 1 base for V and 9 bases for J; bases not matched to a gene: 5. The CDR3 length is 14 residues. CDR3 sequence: CASSVLAGGSEQFF. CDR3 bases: TGTGCCAGCAGCGTATTGGCGGGAGGGTCTGAGCAGTTCTTC.

CDR3 amino acids: CASSLTKTGGTEAFF. CDR3 DNA sequence: TGTGCCAGCAGCTTGACAAAGACAGGGGGCACTGAAGCTTTCTTT. The V and J genes are TRBV5-4 and TRBJ1-1; 9 positions match TRBD1. Germline-derived CDR1 and CDR2 are SGHNT and YYREEE (reference sequence). The CDR3 is made up of 15 amino acids. V lost 1 base to trimming and J lost 4 bases; unmatched junction nucleotides: 5.

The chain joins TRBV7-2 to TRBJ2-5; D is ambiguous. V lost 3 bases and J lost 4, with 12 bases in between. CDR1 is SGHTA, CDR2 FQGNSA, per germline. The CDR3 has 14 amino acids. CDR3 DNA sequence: TGTGCCAGCAGCTTTCAGGAGACTGGAGAGACCCAGTACTTC. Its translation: CASSFQETGETQYF.

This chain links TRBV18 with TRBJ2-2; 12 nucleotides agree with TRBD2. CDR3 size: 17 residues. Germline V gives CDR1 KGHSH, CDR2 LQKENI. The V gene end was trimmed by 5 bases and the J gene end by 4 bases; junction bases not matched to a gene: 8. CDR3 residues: CASSATSGRVGTGELFF. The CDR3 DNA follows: TGTGCCAGCTCAGCGACTAGCGGGAGAGTTGGCACCGGGGAGCTGTTTTTT.

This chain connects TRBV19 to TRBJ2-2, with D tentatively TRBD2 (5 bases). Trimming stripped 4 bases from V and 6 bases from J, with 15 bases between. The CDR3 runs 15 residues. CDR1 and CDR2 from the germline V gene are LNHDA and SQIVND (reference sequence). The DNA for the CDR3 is TGTGCCAGTAGTAAGTTGCCTCGGGGTGCCGGGGAGCTGTTTTTT. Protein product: CASSKLPRGAGELFF.

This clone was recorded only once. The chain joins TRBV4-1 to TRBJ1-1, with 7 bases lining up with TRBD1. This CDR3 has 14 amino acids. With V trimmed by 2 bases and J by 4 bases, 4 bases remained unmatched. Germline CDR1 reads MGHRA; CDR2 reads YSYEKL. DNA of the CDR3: TGCGCCAGCAGCCAAAGGGGGCCAGGCACTGAAGCTTTCTTT. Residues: CASSQRGPGTEAFF.

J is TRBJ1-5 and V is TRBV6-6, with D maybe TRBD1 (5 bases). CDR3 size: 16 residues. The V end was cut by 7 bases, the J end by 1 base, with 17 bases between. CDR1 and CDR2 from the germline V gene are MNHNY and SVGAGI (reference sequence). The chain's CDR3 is CASIPRAGMSNQPQHF. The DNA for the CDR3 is TGTGCCAGCATCCCCAGGGCAGGAATGAGCAATCAGCCCCAGCATTTT.

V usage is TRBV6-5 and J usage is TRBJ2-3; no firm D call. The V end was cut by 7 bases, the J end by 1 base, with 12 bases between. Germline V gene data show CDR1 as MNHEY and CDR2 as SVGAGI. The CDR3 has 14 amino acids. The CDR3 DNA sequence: TGTGCCAGCACCCAGTCAGCAGGCACAGATACGCAGTATTTT. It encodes CASTQSAGTDTQYF.

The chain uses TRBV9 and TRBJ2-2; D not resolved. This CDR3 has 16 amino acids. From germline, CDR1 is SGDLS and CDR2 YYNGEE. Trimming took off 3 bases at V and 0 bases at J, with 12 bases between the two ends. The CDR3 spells CASSARGNANTGELFF. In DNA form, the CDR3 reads TGTGCCAGCAGCGCCCGCGGAAACGCGAACACCGGGGAGCTGTTTTTT.

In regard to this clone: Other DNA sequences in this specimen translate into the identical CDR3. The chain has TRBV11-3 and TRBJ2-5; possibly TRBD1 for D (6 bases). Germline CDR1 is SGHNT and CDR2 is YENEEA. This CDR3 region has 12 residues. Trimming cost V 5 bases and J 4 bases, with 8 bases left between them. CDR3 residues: CASSLRGETQYF. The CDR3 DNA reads TGTGCCAGCAGCCTCAGGGGAGAGACCCAGTACTTC.

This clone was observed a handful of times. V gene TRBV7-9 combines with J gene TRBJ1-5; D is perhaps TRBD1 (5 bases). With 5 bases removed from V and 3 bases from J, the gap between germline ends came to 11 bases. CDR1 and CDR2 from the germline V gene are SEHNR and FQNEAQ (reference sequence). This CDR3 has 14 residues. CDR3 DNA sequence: TGTGCCAGCAGCAGGGGACGGCTCAATCAGCCCCAGCATTTT. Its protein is CASSRGRLNQPQHF.

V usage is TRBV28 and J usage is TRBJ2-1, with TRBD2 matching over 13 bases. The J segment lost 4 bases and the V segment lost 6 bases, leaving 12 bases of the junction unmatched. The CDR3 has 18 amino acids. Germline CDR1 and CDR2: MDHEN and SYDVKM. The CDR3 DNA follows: TGTGCCAGCAGCCAACGCCTGGGACTAGCGGGATCATACAATGAGCAGTTCTTC. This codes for CASSQRLGLAGSYNEQFF.

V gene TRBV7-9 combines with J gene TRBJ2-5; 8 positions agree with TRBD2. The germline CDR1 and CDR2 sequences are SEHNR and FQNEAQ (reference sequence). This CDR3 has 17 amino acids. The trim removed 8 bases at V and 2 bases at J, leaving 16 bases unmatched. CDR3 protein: CASLSGREGLGQETQYF. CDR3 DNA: TGTGCCAGCCTCAGCGGGAGAGAGGGGCTAGGGCAAGAGACCCAGTACTTC.

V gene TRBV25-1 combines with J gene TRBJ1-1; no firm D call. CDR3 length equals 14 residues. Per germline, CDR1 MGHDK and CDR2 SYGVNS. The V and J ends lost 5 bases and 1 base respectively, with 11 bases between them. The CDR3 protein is CASSWTGGNTEAFF. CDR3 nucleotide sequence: TGTGCCAGCAGTTGGACGGGAGGGAACACTGAAGCTTTCTTT.

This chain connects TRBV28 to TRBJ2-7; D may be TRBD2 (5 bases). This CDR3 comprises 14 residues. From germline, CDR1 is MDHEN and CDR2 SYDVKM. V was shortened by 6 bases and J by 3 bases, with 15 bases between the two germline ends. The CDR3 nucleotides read TGTGCCAGCAGCCCAACCGGGGTAAACTACGAGCAGTACTTC. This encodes CASSPTGVNYEQYF.

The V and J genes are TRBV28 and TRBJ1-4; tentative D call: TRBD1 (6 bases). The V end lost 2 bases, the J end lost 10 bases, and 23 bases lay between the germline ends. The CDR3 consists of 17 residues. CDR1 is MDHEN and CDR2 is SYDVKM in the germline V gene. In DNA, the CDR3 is TGTGCCAGCAGTTTAATGGGTTTAAGGCAGGGGAACGGAAAACTGTTTTTT. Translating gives CASSLMGLRQGNGKLFF.

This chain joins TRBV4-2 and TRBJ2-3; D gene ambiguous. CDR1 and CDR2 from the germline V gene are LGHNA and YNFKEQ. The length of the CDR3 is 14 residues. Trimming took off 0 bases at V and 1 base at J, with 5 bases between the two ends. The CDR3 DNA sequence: TGTGCCAGCAGCCAAGATCAGGGCACAGATACGCAGTATTTT. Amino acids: CASSQDQGTDTQYF.